This TCR beta chain derives from a study of blood T cell repertoires in COVID-19. In terms of age and location, participants ranged from roughly 18 to 100 years and lived in roughly 22 US areas. Two negative PCRs, clearance, or symptom resolution had been documented for recovered Cohort 3 donors. Study processing details: Amplification of reference gene primers was used by the study to estimate nucleated cell counts. TCRdb keeps only in-frame clones here, not all; method: immunoSEQ multiplex PCR. The V and J calls and clone size come from that table; D and trimming were worked out from the DNA. The profile shows about 320,000 clones, 89% of them singletons. J lost 0 bases, V lost 3 bases, and 2 bases had no gene match. The CDR3 length is 16 residues. Germline V gene lookup returns CDR1 LGHDT and CDR2 YNNKEL (reference sequence).

The V call is TRBV3-1 (or the pseudogene TRBV3-2), the J call TRBJ2-7; 13 positions agree with TRBD2. Sequencing was carried out using PBMCs or T cells enriched from blood (not recorded which). The source of this sequence is a man aged 55 to 70 who had recovered from COVID-19. CDR3 in DNA: TGTGCCAGCAGCCAGGGACTAGCGGGGTACTCCTACGAGCAGTACTTC. Amino acid sequence: CASSQGLAGYSYEQYF.